This T cell receptor (beta chain) was documented in a study of control samples from healthy donors and cancer patients. Some clones are missing from TCRdb's copy, which holds only in-frame ones; the method was immunoSEQ multiplex PCR. This sample has roughly 120,000 clones, with roughly 84% found just once. V lost 3 bases to trimming and J lost 4 bases; unmatched junction nucleotides: 5. There are 15 residues in the CDR3. Germline V gene lookup returns CDR1 KGHSH and CDR2 LQKENI. The sequenced sample was blood. This TCR was recovered from a middle-aged man in good health. The chain uses TRBV18 and TRBJ1-5; TRBD1 agrees at 8 bases. CDR3 coding DNA: TGTGCCAGCTCACCGGGGACAGGACGGAATCAGCCCCAGCATTTT. This translates into CASSPGTGRNQPQHF.